This TCR beta chain was captured by sequencing in a study of cytomegalovirus exposure and HLA in healthy donors. Study-wide background: Unique TCRs numbering about 85 million, obtained from HLA-typed donors, made up an early data release.

On this clone itself: Its antigen is as yet unknown.

V lost 8 bases, J lost 4 bases, and 11 bases lay in between. The CDR3 is 13 residues long. Germline V gene lookup returns CDR1 SNHLY and CDR2 FYNNEI. Study conclusions and caveats: Data from an earlier analysis indicated that most TCR beta V segments were productive either about 87% or about 30% of the time. In the analysis, some V segments, TRBV6-2 and TRBV6-3 included, were excluded as indistinguishable.

Primers: 60 Vbeta forward and 13 Jbeta reverse. Here immunoSEQ multiplex PCR was the method, and the copy in TCRdb shows in-frame clones only, minus some. In the table there are about 200,000 clones, roughly 80% of which are singletons. Unrecorded immune exposure was likely among donors, who were nominally healthy when sampled. The receptor was derived from a woman in her 50s in good health and CMV-seropositive. The V gene is TRBV2, the J gene TRBJ2-2; D perhaps matches TRBD1 (6 bases). The specimen sequenced was PBMCs. The CDR3 region has the DNA TGTGCCAGCTATGGACAGTTCACCGGGGAGCTGTTTTTT. It translates to CASYGQFTGELFF.